This TCR beta chain was captured in a study of T cells in Graves' hyperthyroidism and ophthalmopathy (dated by TCRdb to about 2019). At the level of the whole study: Peripheral blood was sampled at the time of initial diagnosis, prior to any treatment. A discovery cohort of around 98 patients, approximately 45 with Graves' ophthalmopathy and approximately 55 with stable Graves' hyperthyroidism, was used to find distinguishing TCR V-J signatures. Prospective prediction of ophthalmopathy was tested in an independent validation cohort consisting of about 20 hyperthyroidism patients and around 16 patients who later progressed to ophthalmopathy. The roughly 100 discovery patients were randomly divided into training and test sets at a 7:3 ratio. The study also compared thyroid tissue and blood T-cell repertoires from about six Graves' hyperthyroidism patients. After sampling, hyperthyroidism patients received methimazole starting at 30 mg daily, and ophthalmopathy patients received high-dose intravenous methylprednisolone. The paper reports TCR Vbeta CDR3 sequencing of roughly 140 peripheral blood samples: 40 to 45 ophthalmopathy, under 85 hyperthyroidism and around 17 progressor patients. Findings and caveats that apply to the study as a whole: In validation, the model predicted progression to ophthalmopathy a median of 6.5 months before onset, with approximately 68% sensitivity and roughly 73% specificity. Sample size was not statistically predetermined, and blinding of investigators to group allocation was not performed. Ophthalmopathy was separated from stable hyperthyroidism by a 13 V-J signature model, with around 90% sensitivity and about 81% specificity obtained in cross-validation and 80%/75% obtained in testing. Most expanded thyroid clonotypes (frequency above 0.001) were also detected in blood, suggesting blood repertoires may reflect thyroid immune responses.

The TCR beta CDR3 regions were amplified from RNA transcripts. For the first round of RT-PCR on the TCR CDR3, the HTBI primer set was used together with the Qiagen OneStep RT-PCR kit. The libraries were constructed in a second round of multiplex PCR and then size-selected and purified. Sequencing of the libraries was done on an Illumina HiSeq2000 using paired-end 100 bp reads. On the authors' methods: SOAPnuke was used to process the raw data, throwing out any read that contained adapters or uncalled bases, had a mean Phred below 15, or lacked an exact constant-primer or identifier match. COPE v1.2.5 was used to merge the high-quality paired reads, and each unique nucleotide sequence was defined as a clonotype. MiTCR v1.1 was used to align clonotypes to the IMGT TRBV, TRBD and TRBJ reference segments. Only V-J combinations with frequency above 0.0001, covering 99.2% of repertoires, were analysed. The TCS score was defined as the ratio of F50 (clonal expansion) to E x V (chaos), calculated using BLOSUM62-based TCRdist between CDR3 peptides within each V-J. Welch's t-statistics and random forest reduced fewer than 550 V-J features to 10 to 15, which were used in a naive Bayes classifier (R e1071). TCRdb redid the processing of the public reads, applying fastp at Q25 and MiXCR, and retained in-frame beta chains. Each CDR3 protein gets just one entry, which takes the most common genes and DNA from the rows behind it. TCRdb's processing, not the authors' own work, is the source of the V and J calls. The sample data list fewer than 450,000 distinct CDR3 sequences, and approximately 14% of these were observed just once. The ten largest clones take up roughly a fifth of the sample.

This clonotype has only a few counts. Its binding antigen is unknown. Base qualities are missing; no much larger clone stands one base away. Ophthalmopathy patients had moderately to severely active disease, with a Clinical Activity Score of 3 or more, a NOSPECS grade of 4 or more, and a disease duration of less than 3 months. Any patient with an uncontrolled infection, another autoimmune disease, pregnancy or lactation was excluded. Clinical symptoms, serum thyroxine and TRAb, thyroid ultrasound, and orbital computed tomography formed the basis for the diagnoses. PBMCs were separated from under 12 ml of fresh peripheral blood using Ficoll-Paque density gradient centrifugation. Total RNA was extracted with Trizol reagent, and quality was checked on an Agilent 2100 Bioanalyzer. The receptor was isolated from a woman aged 55 to 70 with Graves' ophthalmopathy. Sequencing was done on a sample of blood.

The CDR3 region reads CSVDQDRDLSGNTIYF. The nucleotide sequence reads TGCAGCGTTGACCAGGACAGGGACCTCTCTGGAAACACCATATATTTT. The V and J genes are TRBV29-1 and TRBJ1-3, with 8 junctional bases fitting TRBD1. From cysteine to phenylalanine, the CDR3 is 16 amino acids long. The read is trimmed to its CDR3 DNA, 48 bases read in frame from base 1. After removal of 3 bases from V and 0 bases from J, the junction retains 7 bases not matched to a gene. CDR1 and CDR2 (SQVTM, ANQGSEA) derive from the germline V gene.